Presented here are 27 T cell receptor beta chains from one specimen sequenced in a study of shared clonotypes between healthy human individuals. This table comes from immunoSEQ multiplex PCR, and its TCRdb copy is limited to in-frame clones, with some not included. The table lists over 1.5 million clones, 95% to 99% of them singletons. The sample was naive CD4+ T cells sorted from blood. Sample subset: CD45RA+ positively selected. Every receptor here comes from a man aged 25-45 years in good health.

V gene TRBV6-5 combines with J gene TRBJ1-3; D gene ambiguous. V lost 0 bases to trimming and J lost 4 bases, with 13 bases between them. Germline V lookup: CDR1 MNHEY, CDR2 SVGAGI. There are 16 residues in the CDR3. The CDR3: CASSYSILQPGNTIYF. CDR3 coding DNA: TGTGCCAGCAGTTACTCGATCTTGCAGCCGGGAAACACCATATATTTT.

This chain connects TRBV10-3 to TRBJ2-7; 9 positions match TRBD1. The CDR3 is 15 residues long. From germline, CDR1 is ENHRY and CDR2 SYGVKD. V was pared by 6 bases and J by 3 bases, with 9 bases of the junction left unmatched. The CDR3: CAISTGTGFDYEQYF. CDR3 in DNA: TGTGCCATCAGCACCGGGACAGGGTTTGACTACGAGCAGTACTTC.

The rearrangement links TRBV15 to TRBJ2-7; 12 positions match TRBD2. Trimming cost V 3 bases and J 12 bases; bases outside gene matches: 6. Germline CDR1 is LNHNV and CDR2 is YYDKDF (reference sequence). This CDR3 spans 13 amino acids. The CDR3 region has the DNA TGTGCCACCAGCAGCAAGACTAGCGGGAGATGGTACTTC. Its protein is CATSSKTSGRWYF.

The gene calls are TRBV6-1 and TRBJ2-1; D call uncertain. The CDR3 covers 15 residues. V was pared by 7 bases and J by 9 bases, with 22 bases between. Germline V CDR1 and CDR2: MNHNS, SASEGT. The CDR3 coding sequence is TGTGCCAGCACCTTTTATCGGTCTGATCTCAGTGAGCAGTTCTTC. Its protein is CASTFYRSDLSEQFF.

The rearrangement joins TRBV5-1 to TRBJ2-1; TRBD2 aligns across 11 bases. CDR1 is SGHRS, CDR2 YFSETQ, per germline. CDR3 size: 15 residues. V dropped 4 bases and J dropped 3; count of bases not matched to a gene: 3. CDR3 protein: CASSQTSGNYNEQFF. The CDR3 DNA sequence: TGCGCCAGCAGCCAGACTAGCGGGAACTACAATGAGCAGTTCTTC.

The J gene is TRBJ2-6, the V gene TRBV7-2, with TRBD2 matching 9 bases. Germline trimming cut 0 bases from V and 1 base from J; bases unmatched to any gene: 7. In germline, CDR1 is SGHTA, CDR2 FQGNSA. There are 19 residues in the CDR3. This chain's CDR3 is CASSLAWLAGISGANVLTF. The CDR3 nucleotides read TGTGCCAGCAGCTTAGCGTGGCTAGCGGGAATTTCTGGGGCCAACGTCCTGACTTTC.

V and J are TRBV7-9 and TRBJ2-4, with 7 bases matching TRBD1. With V trimmed by 7 bases and J by 8 bases, 8 bases remained unmatched. Germline V gives CDR1 SEHNR, CDR2 FQNEAQ (reference sequence). The CDR3 consists of 13 residues. CDR3 region: CASTRTGQHIQYF. DNA for the CDR3: TGTGCCAGCACCAGGACAGGTCAACACATTCAGTACTTC.

The chain links TRBV5-1 to TRBJ2-2; the D gene is possibly TRBD2 (5 bases). CDR1 is SGHRS, CDR2 YFSETQ, per germline. This CDR3 spans 14 amino acids. Trimming stripped 0 bases from V and 7 bases from J, with 10 bases between. CDR3 sequence reads: CASSLGGLGGELFF. DNA of the CDR3: TGCGCCAGCAGCTTGGGCGGACTCGGCGGGGAGCTGTTTTTT.

The V gene is TRBV15, the J gene TRBJ1-1, with no clear D. From germline, CDR1 is LNHNV and CDR2 YYDKDF (reference sequence). Trimming took off 7 bases at V and 1 base at J, with 10 bases between the two ends. The CDR3 consists of 13 residues. This CDR3 reads CATTLTRNTEAFF. The CDR3, as DNA: TGTGCCACCACCTTGACACGGAACACTGAAGCTTTCTTT.

The chain carries TRBV6-1 and TRBJ2-7; D is ambiguous. V was cut by 1 base and J by 6 bases, with 7 bases left in between. The CDR3 is 12 amino acids. CDR1 is MNHNS and CDR2 is SASEGT in the germline V gene. The chain's CDR3 is CASSEVRLEQYF. In DNA, the CDR3 is TGTGCCAGCAGTGAAGTTAGGCTCGAGCAGTACTTC.

The chain has TRBV6-1 and TRBJ1-2; D possibly corresponds to TRBD1 (5 bases). Looked up from germline, CDR1 is MNHNS and CDR2 is SASEGT. The CDR3 has 15 residues. V shed 1 base and J shed 6 bases, with 15 bases lying between them. This CDR3 reads CASSEERIRGDGYTF. The CDR3 DNA reads as TGTGCCAGCAGTGAAGAAAGGATTAGGGGAGATGGCTACACCTTC.

This rearrangement joins TRBV10-3 to TRBJ2-1, with 8 bases that match TRBD2. CDR3 length: 18 residues. Unmatched junction bases numbered 13, after V lost 4 bases and J lost 2 bases. The V gene's germline CDR1 is ENHRY and CDR2 SYGVKD. The CDR3 DNA reads TGTGCCATCAGTGGGGCCGGGACTAGGGTTCTAACCTACAATGAGCAGTTCTTC. Amino acids: CAISGAGTRVLTYNEQFF.

This rearrangement joins TRBV14 to TRBJ2-7; maybe TRBD1 (5 bases). The CDR3 spans 18 residues. CDR1 and CDR2 from the germline V gene are SGHDN and FVKESK. Trimming removed 3 bases from V and 2 bases from J, with 23 bases in between. The CDR3 sequence is CASSHVKAAGIVTYEQYF. CDR3 coding DNA: TGTGCCAGCAGCCACGTCAAGGCAGCAGGGATTGTCACCTACGAGCAGTACTTC.

As DNA, the CDR3 is TGTGCCAGCAGTGCAGCGGGGTACATGAACACTGAAGCTTTCTTT. This sequence encodes CASSAAGYMNTEAFF. The chain employs TRBV25-1 and TRBJ1-1, with no clear D. Trimming removed 4 bases from V and 0 bases from J, with 12 bases in between. The CDR3 contains 15 residues. CDR1 is MGHDK and CDR2 is SYGVNS in the germline V gene.

The rearrangement uses TRBV19 and TRBJ2-7; the D gene is possibly TRBD2 (6 bases). The length of the CDR3 is 14 residues. The ends were cut back, 3 bases at V and 3 bases at J, with 12 bases in the middle. Germline V gene data show CDR1 as LNHDA and CDR2 as SQIVND (reference sequence). The CDR3 nucleotides are TGTGCCAGTAGTATCGGGGTGGAGGGCTACGAGCAGTACTTC. It is translated as CASSIGVEGYEQYF.

V gene TRBV5-1 combines with J gene TRBJ2-7; 7 bases are shared with TRBD1. This CDR3 is 19 amino acids long. Per germline, CDR1 SGHRS and CDR2 YFSETQ. Unmatched junction bases numbered 15, after V lost 0 bases and J lost 0 bases. CDR3 protein: CASSLVPSLGTVNSYEQYF. The CDR3 nucleotides read TGCGCCAGCAGCTTGGTTCCTAGTCTGGGGACAGTTAACTCCTACGAGCAGTACTTC.

Remarks on this clone: Other DNA sequences in this sample translate to the same CDR3. The rearrangement joins TRBV9 to TRBJ1-2, with a tentative D call TRBD1 (5 bases). V dropped 0 bases and J dropped 6 bases, with 12 bases sitting between them. This CDR3 is 14 amino acids long. CDR1 and CDR2 (germline): SGDLS, YYNGEE. The CDR3 here is CASSVVGANDGYTF. The CDR3 nucleotides are TGTGCCAGCAGCGTAGTTGGGGCGAACGATGGCTACACCTTC. The variable domain in full, with the rest retrieved from reference TRBV9 and TRBJ1-2, is DSGVTQTPKHLITATGQRVTLRCSPRSGDLSVYWYQQSLDQGLQFLIQYYNGEERAKGNILERFSAQQFPDLHSELNLSSLELGDSALYFCASSVVGANDGYTFGSGTRLTVV.

This clone showed up just once. A read error may produce the germline difference seen at one junction end. The V call is TRBV7-7, the J call TRBJ2-7, with D possibly TRBD1 on 6 matching bases. The length of the CDR3 is 13 residues. Germline V lookup: CDR1 SSHAT, CDR2 FNYEAQ (reference sequence). The CDR3 DNA reads as TGTGCTAGCAGCAAGGCGACAGGATACGAGCAGTACTTC. Protein product: CASSKATGYEQYF.

The chain has TRBV7-3 and TRBJ1-1; the D gene is possibly TRBD1 (5 bases). V was trimmed by 5 bases and J by 3 bases, leaving 10 bases between them. Germline-derived CDR1 and CDR2 are SGHTA and FQGTGA. The CDR3 contains 13 residues. CDR3: CASSVGRDTEAFF. In nucleotides, the CDR3 is TGTGCCAGCAGCGTGGGACGGGACACTGAAGCTTTCTTT.

The chain employs TRBV4-1 and TRBJ2-3; a possible D gene is TRBD1 (6 bases). Germline CDR1 MGHRA, CDR2 YSYEKL. The CDR3 runs to 13 residues. V was shortened by 3 bases and J by 3 bases, with 7 bases between the two germline ends. CDR3 nucleotide sequence: TGCGCCAGCAGCCACGGACAGACAGATACGCAGTATTTT. It is translated as CASSHGQTDTQYF.

The chain uses TRBV11-2 and TRBJ1-1; D unresolved. This CDR3 region has 13 residues. V was shortened by 9 bases and J by 5 bases, with 16 bases between the two germline ends. Looked up from germline, CDR1 is SGHAT and CDR2 is FQNNGV. The CDR3 DNA reads TGTGCCAGTACACCTGTCGAGGAGACTGAAGCTTTCTTT. This gives the protein CASTPVEETEAFF.

The chain recombines TRBV29-1 with TRBJ1-5; D unresolved. V was shortened by 4 bases and J by 6 bases, with 7 bases between the two germline ends. CDR1 and CDR2 (germline): SQVTM, ANQGSEA. CDR3 size: 11 residues. The CDR3 nucleotides read TGCAGCGTTGGCAACAGTCAGCCCCAGCATTTT. Amino acids: CSVGNSQPQHF.

This chain connects TRBV20-1 to TRBJ2-1; D remains ambiguous. Germline V CDR1 and CDR2: DFQATT, SNEGSKA (reference sequence). This CDR3 contains 11 residues. V dropped 3 bases and J dropped 12 bases, with 12 bases sitting between them. CDR3 DNA sequence: TGCAGTGCTAGTGTGGAACTGCGGCAGTTCTTC. Protein product: CSASVELRQFF.

CDR3 loop: CATSRGGPGQGAAEAFF. The CDR3 DNA reads as TGTGCCACCAGCAGAGGGGGCCCGGGACAGGGGGCCGCCGAAGCTTTCTTT. This sequence joins TRBV15 and TRBJ1-1, with 12 bases that match TRBD1. The CDR3 runs 17 residues. Germline values: CDR1 LNHNV, CDR2 YYDKDF (reference sequence). The V gene end was trimmed by 1 base and the J gene end by 8 bases; junction bases not matched to a gene: 11.

The J gene is TRBJ1-2, the V gene TRBV25-1; 7 nucleotides line up with TRBD1. The CDR3 sequence is 16 residues long. The germline gives CDR1 MGHDK, CDR2 SYGVNS. Losses at the gene ends were 4 bases for V and 4 bases for J; bases not matched to a gene: 12. The CDR3 bases are TGTGCCAGCAGTGCCCTCTCCGGGACAGAACGCTATGGCTACACCTTC. It specifies CASSALSGTERYGYTF.

This chain links TRBV10-2 with TRBJ2-2; no clear D gene. V was clipped by 8 bases and J by 1 base, with 11 bases between them. This CDR3 has 14 residues. Germline V lookup: CDR1 WSHSY, CDR2 SAAADI. CDR3 nucleotides: TGCGCCAGCGGAACAGTGGGGAACACCGGGGAGCTGTTTTTT. This gives the protein CASGTVGNTGELFF.

The V gene is TRBV9, the J gene TRBJ2-7; D may be TRBD2 (6 bases). This CDR3 region has 15 residues. V was trimmed by 3 bases and J by 2 bases, leaving 15 bases between them. The V gene's germline CDR1 is SGDLS and CDR2 YYNGEE. For the CDR3, the DNA is TGTGCCAGCAGCGCACGGAACGGGGGAGCCTACGAGCAGTACTTC. Translating gives CASSARNGGAYEQYF.